The T cell receptor (beta chain) under discussion was sequenced for a study of shared T cell receptors in the human thymus. Germline V gene lookup returns CDR1 MNHEY and CDR2 SMNVEV (reference sequence). The CDR3 is 12 residues long. Trimming left V 6 bases short and J 6 bases short, with 12 bases between. Clones were read by immunoSEQ multiplex PCR, and TCRdb kept only the in-frame ones, dropping some. The sample has more than 300,000 clones; around 93% are singletons. The receptor was isolated from a human donor. The rearrangement uses TRBV27 and TRBJ2-7; no reliable D call. The sample comprised thymocytes. Written as DNA, the CDR3 is TGTGCCAGCAGCAAAAGCCTGGGCGAGCAGTACTTC. Its translation is CASSKSLGEQYF.